This T cell receptor beta chain was documented in a study of T cells after yellow fever vaccination. MiXCR was run by TCRdb on the 5' RACE reads, yielding one entry per CDR3 protein. The sample has 450,000 to 600,000 distinct CDR3 sequences; approximately 13% are singletons. The CDR3 totals 14 residues. Trimming at V came to 8 bases and at J to 3 bases, leaving 6 bases not matched to a gene. Germline V gene data show CDR1 as ENHRY and CDR2 as SYGVKD. The source material was PBMCs, sampled on the day of the yellow fever booster vaccination. This receptor was taken from a man aged 25-40 years who received the YFV17D yellow fever vaccine. The chain recombines TRBV10-3 with TRBJ2-2, with 7 nucleotides matching TRBD2. The CDR3 DNA sequence: TGTGCCATCGGGGCAACTAGCGACACCGGGGAGCTGTTTTTT. Translation gives CAIGATSDTGELFF.